This T cell receptor (beta chain) was obtained from a study of cytomegalovirus exposure and HLA in healthy donors. The PCR ran on 60 Vbeta and 13 Jbeta primers. Libraries were prepared by immunoSEQ multiplex PCR; TCRdb keeps only in-frame clonotypes and omits some of them. The sample gives 100,000 to 150,000 clones, roughly 82% of which show up once; roughly 13% is in the top ten. V was clipped by 6 bases and J by 1 base, with 7 bases between them. The CDR3 loop spans 13 amino acids. Germline values: CDR1 SNHLY, CDR2 FYNNEI. The V gene is TRBV2, the J gene TRBJ1-5, with D uncertain. The sequence was obtained from a woman aged 55-69 years in good health and CMV-seropositive. The sample consisted of PBMCs. The CDR3 bases are TGTGCCAGCAGGAGGGAGAGCAATCAGCCCCAGCATTTT. Residues: CASRRESNQPQHF.